This record covers a single T cell receptor beta chain. What it binds is unknown. Patients sequenced had flow cytometry evidence of CD8+CD57+ cell expansion. No therapy was given to patients before blood sampling. Genomic DNA was employed as the template in profiling TCR beta VDJ and CDR3. MiXCR, run by TCRdb on the reads, gives a single entry per CDR3 protein. The sample has some 150,000 distinct CDR3 sequences, about 48% seen once. V was shortened by 5 bases and J by 3 bases, with 5 bases between the two germline ends. Germline V gene lookup returns CDR1 SGHTA and CDR2 FQGNSA. The CDR3 loop spans 11 amino acids. The source of the sample is a study of CD8+CD57+ T cells in acquired aplastic anemia. Whole-study context: Sorted CD4+ and CD8+ cells yielded roughly 3.2 ug of DNA on average.

Study-wide findings and caveats: Shared by patients and controls, 25 to 30 CD8+ CDR3s were abundant in patients.

Material: sorted CD4+, CD8+, or CD8+CD57+ T cells (not recorded which) from PBMCs. The source is a human donor with aplastic anemia. This sequence joins TRBV7-2 and TRBJ2-7; D is unresolved. CDR3 DNA sequence: TGTGCCAGCAGCAACAACTACGAGCAGTACTTC. Its protein is CASSNNYEQYF. The whole variable domain, filled in from reference TRBV7-2 and TRBJ2-7, reads GAGVSQSPSNKVTEKGKDVELRCDPISGHTALYWYRQSLGQGLEFLIYFQGNSAPDKSGLPSDRFSAERTGGSVSTLTIQRTQQEDSAVYLCASSNNYEQYFGPGTRLTVT.